The 24 T cell receptor beta chains presented below share a single source sample, sequenced in a study of vaccination and CD4 T cells after COVID-19. MiXCR was run by TCRdb on the PCR reads, yielding one entry per CDR3 protein. The repertoire holds about 15,000 distinct CDR3 sequences, with approximately 66% as singletons. This material consisted of CD4+ T cells from blood, taken after SARS-CoV-2 vaccination. The receptor set was obtained from a human donor who had recovered from COVID-19.

The chain employs TRBV6-1 and TRBJ2-3; TRBD2 matches at 10 bases. Per the germline V gene, CDR1 is MNHNS and CDR2 is SASEGT. This CDR3 spans 16 amino acids. Trimming at V came to 7 bases and at J to 7 bases, leaving 14 bases not matched to a gene. DNA for the CDR3: TGTGCCAGCACCCTCGTGGGAGCGGGAGGGCCGTATACGCAGTATTTT. This gives the protein CASTLVGAGGPYTQYF.

This clonotype was seen more than once but under ten times. The rearrangement uses TRBV6-1 and TRBJ2-2, with TRBD1 as a possible D gene (7 bases). Germline CDR1 and CDR2: MNHNS and SASEGT. The CDR3 is 14 residues long. With 5 bases removed from V and 4 bases from J, the gap between germline ends came to 11 bases. In DNA, the CDR3 is TGTGCCAGCAGTCAGGGGGAGGCCACCGGGGAGCTGTTTTTT. Its translation is CASSQGEATGELFF.

CDR3 coding DNA: TGTGCCAGCAGCCCATGGCTAGCGGGAGGGGCGACTGAGCAGTTCTTC. Its protein product is CASSPWLAGGATEQFF. The rearrangement joins TRBV7-3 to TRBJ2-1, with 12 bases identical to TRBD2. With 5 bases clipped from V and 9 bases from J, the junction kept 11 bases outside the gene matches. Germline loops: CDR1 SGHTA, CDR2 FQGTGA. The CDR3 consists of 16 residues.

This sequence joins TRBV15 and TRBJ2-7; 11 bases match TRBD2. The CDR3 contains 15 residues. In germline, CDR1 is LNHNV, CDR2 YYDKDF (reference sequence). V lost 3 bases, J lost 6 bases, and 7 bases stayed unmatched. In DNA, the CDR3 is TGTGCCACCAGCAGGGGGCTAGCGGGAGGTTTCGAGCAGTACTTC. Protein product: CATSRGLAGGFEQYF.

The chain is built from TRBV6-1 and TRBJ2-7; 9 bases match TRBD1. The V gene end was trimmed by 3 bases and the J gene end by 3 bases; junction bases not matched to a gene: 9. This CDR3 has 16 residues. CDR1 MNHNS and CDR2 SASEGT come from the germline V gene. The DNA of the CDR3 is TGTGCCAGCAGTGAGTCCCTGACAGGGGGGTTCTACGAGCAGTACTTC. Protein product: CASSESLTGGFYEQYF.

This sequence joins TRBV25-1 and TRBJ1-6, with D perhaps TRBD1 (5 bases). Trimming took off 1 base at V and 0 bases at J, with 13 bases between the two ends. Germline assignment: CDR1 MGHDK and CDR2 SYGVNS. The CDR3 runs to 18 residues. The CDR3 coding sequence is TGTGCCAGCAGTGAATCGGGGGAGGGCAGCTCCTATAATTCACCCCTCCACTTT. Translating gives CASSESGEGSSYNSPLHF.

The rearrangement uses TRBV27 and TRBJ1-2; no clear D gene. Germline loops: CDR1 MNHEY, CDR2 SMNVEV (reference sequence). The CDR3 totals 11 residues. V dropped 6 bases and J dropped 7 bases, with 9 bases sitting between them. DNA of the CDR3: TGTGCCAGCAGGAACATAGGTGGCTACACCTTC. This codes for CASRNIGGYTF.

The chain is built from TRBV10-1 and TRBJ1-2; 10 bases map to TRBD1. Trimming cost V 5 bases and J 3 bases; bases outside gene matches: 9. This CDR3 spans 16 amino acids. Germline lookup yields CDR1 WNHNN and CDR2 SYGVQD (reference sequence). The CDR3 protein is CASSSGTGAPDYGYTF. The CDR3, as DNA: TGCGCCAGCAGTTCCGGGACAGGGGCTCCGGACTATGGCTACACCTTC.

This chain uses TRBV10-1 with TRBJ1-1; 8 bases fit TRBD1. Per the germline V gene, CDR1 is WNHNN and CDR2 is SYGVQD (reference sequence). There are 14 residues in the CDR3. Trimming removed 3 bases from V and 7 bases from J; junction bases left unmatched: 7. This CDR3 reads CASSEGQGRNEAFF. The CDR3, as DNA: TGCGCCAGCAGTGAAGGACAGGGAAGAAATGAAGCTTTCTTT.

This chain joins TRBV7-3 and TRBJ2-5; D may be TRBD1 (7 bases). This CDR3 is built from 14 residues. The germline gives CDR1 SGHTA, CDR2 FQGTGA. Trimming removed 5 bases at V and 4 bases at J, with 14 bases between. DNA of the CDR3: TGTGCCAGCAGCACAGGGGCCGGGGGAGAGACCCAGTACTTC. This encodes CASSTGAGGETQYF.

The chain uses TRBV7-2 and TRBJ1-2, with 9 positions matching TRBD1. J gave up 2 bases and V 4 bases, and 2 bases lay outside the gene matches. Looked up from germline, CDR1 is SGHTA and CDR2 is FQGNSA. The CDR3 length is 14 residues. Written as DNA, the CDR3 is TGTGCCAGCAGCTCCGGGACAGGGAACTATGGCTACACCTTC. Protein product: CASSSGTGNYGYTF. The variable domain in full, completed from reference TRBV7-2 and TRBJ1-2, reads GAGVSQSPSNKVTEKGKDVELRCDPISGHTALYWYRQSLGQGLEFLIYFQGNSAPDKSGLPSDRFSAERTGGSVSTLTIQRTQQEDSAVYLCASSSGTGNYGYTFGSGTRLTVV.

J is TRBJ2-3 and V is TRBV10-1; maybe TRBD2 (5 bases). The CDR3 extends over 13 amino acids. V was shortened by 5 bases and J by 6 bases, with 12 bases between the two germline ends. CDR1 is WNHNN, CDR2 SYGVQD, per germline (reference sequence). CDR3 coding DNA: TGCGCCAGCAGTTTTCACCGGGATGATACGCAGTATTTT. This gives the protein CASSFHRDDTQYF.

The rearrangement links TRBV7-9 to TRBJ1-3; 10 bases map to TRBD1. Germline V lookup: CDR1 SEHNR, CDR2 FQNEAQ (reference sequence). The CDR3 consists of 17 residues. The V gene end was trimmed by 2 bases and the J gene end by 2 bases; junction bases not matched to a gene: 6. The CDR3: CASSLRRTGGAGNTIYF. The CDR3 nucleotides read TGTGCCAGCAGCTTACGGCGGACAGGGGGGGCTGGAAACACCATATATTTT. The full variable domain, completed using reference TRBV7-9 and TRBJ1-3, is DTGVSQNPRHKITKRGQNVTFRCDPISEHNRLYWYRQTLGQGPEFLTYFQNEAQLEKSRLLSDRFSAERPKGSFSTLEIQRTEQGDSAMYLCASSLRRTGGAGNTIYFGEGSWLTVV.

The rearrangement joins TRBV27 to TRBJ1-1; D possibly corresponds to TRBD1 (5 bases). Trimming left V 1 base short and J 0 bases short, with 9 bases between. This CDR3 contains 15 residues. Germline-derived CDR1 and CDR2 are MNHEY and SMNVEV (reference sequence). For the CDR3, the DNA is TGTGCCAGCAGTTTATGGGGGGACCTGAACACTGAAGCTTTCTTT. It encodes CASSLWGDLNTEAFF.

This clonotype occurred a few times. The chain combines TRBV10-3 with TRBJ1-1; D is ambiguous. The CDR3 totals 12 residues. The ends were cut back, 10 bases at V and 1 base at J, with 10 bases in the middle. The germline V gene has CDR1 ENHRY and CDR2 SYGVKD. CDR3 residues: CATWRGNTEAFF. CDR3 nucleotides: TGTGCCACCTGGCGGGGGAACACTGAAGCTTTCTTT.

The V and J genes are TRBV7-2 and TRBJ1-2; no clear D. Looked up from germline, CDR1 is SGHTA and CDR2 is FQGNSA. This CDR3 is built from 16 residues. The germline V and J ends were trimmed by 0 bases and 0 bases, with 11 bases remaining between them. This CDR3 reads CASSLAQTRANYGYTF. In DNA form, the CDR3 reads TGTGCCAGCAGCTTAGCGCAGACCCGAGCTAACTATGGCTACACCTTC.

The V call is TRBV2, the J call TRBJ2-5; a possible D gene is TRBD2 (5 bases). Deletions cut 4 bases from V and 4 bases from J, with 10 bases between. This CDR3 region has 13 residues. CDR1 and CDR2 from the germline V gene are SNHLY and FYNNEI. DNA for the CDR3: TGTGCCAGCAGTGGAGGGTTAGGAGAGACCCAGTACTTC. Amino acids: CASSGGLGETQYF.

This clonotype was found once. The J gene is TRBJ2-3, the V gene TRBV10-3; 7 positions agree with TRBD1. V was clipped by 0 bases and J by 4 bases; unmatched bases: 7. The germline CDR1 and CDR2 sequences are ENHRY and SYGVKD. The CDR3 has 16 amino acids. The CDR3 protein is CAISESVQGPPDTQYF. Written as DNA, the CDR3 is TGTGCCATCAGTGAGTCGGTACAGGGGCCTCCAGATACGCAGTATTTT.

The CDR3 here is CSTRFKGRDQPQHF. The CDR3, as DNA: TGCAGTACCAGATTCAAGGGGCGAGATCAGCCCCAGCATTTT. The rearrangement joins TRBV20-1 to TRBJ1-5, with TRBD1 as a possible D gene (5 bases). The CDR3 has 14 amino acids. Germline CDR1 reads DFQATT; CDR2 reads SNEGSKA (reference sequence). V lost 8 bases and J 5 bases, leaving 19 bases between the germline ends.

This chain joins TRBV12-3 or TRBV12-4 and TRBJ2-1; tentatively, D is TRBD2 (5 bases). Between the trimmed V and J ends, which lost 4 bases and 4 bases, there was a span of 17 bases. The CDR3 has 16 residues. CDR3 amino acids: CASSSPQGSAYNEQFF. In DNA form, the CDR3 reads TGTGCCAGCAGTTCACCGCAAGGTAGCGCATACAATGAGCAGTTCTTC.

The J gene is TRBJ2-5, the V gene TRBV7-9; 7 bases line up with TRBD1. CDR3 length: 13 residues. Unmatched junction bases numbered 1, after V lost 1 base and J lost 5 bases. Per germline, CDR1 SEHNR and CDR2 FQNEAQ (reference sequence). CDR3 loop: CASSLEQGETQYF. The CDR3 nucleotides are TGTGCCAGCAGCTTAGAACAGGGGGAGACCCAGTACTTC.

This chain links TRBV27 with TRBJ2-2; TRBD2 matches 8 bases. CDR1 is MNHEY and CDR2 is SMNVEV in the germline V gene (reference sequence). The CDR3 is made up of 16 amino acids. V dropped 7 bases and J dropped 8; count of bases not matched to a gene: 15. CDR3 sequence reads: CASTSGGPYGTGELFF. In nucleotides, the CDR3 is TGTGCCAGCACGTCGGGAGGGCCGTACGGCACTGGGGAGCTGTTTTTT.

The CDR3 is CAISDPKGTGANVLTF. CDR3 nucleotide sequence: TGTGCCATCAGTGACCCAAAAGGGACCGGGGCCAACGTCCTGACTTTC. J is TRBJ2-6 and V is TRBV10-3; D tentatively fits TRBD1 or TRBD2 (5 bases each). The CDR3 runs 16 residues. Trimming removed 3 bases at V and 4 bases at J, with 13 bases between. Per germline, CDR1 ENHRY and CDR2 SYGVKD.

This chain connects TRBV7-6 to TRBJ2-3; unclear D gene. V was clipped by 4 bases and J by 0 bases, with 14 bases between them. CDR1 is SGHVS and CDR2 is FNYEAQ in the germline V gene. This CDR3 has 16 amino acids. The CDR3 protein is CASSSFKGASTDTQYF. The CDR3 DNA reads as TGTGCCAGCAGCTCCTTTAAAGGAGCTAGCACAGATACGCAGTATTTT.